This paragraph covers one TCR beta chain sequence. The data are from a study of blood T cell repertoires in COVID-19. This table comes from immunoSEQ multiplex PCR, and its TCRdb copy is limited to in-frame clones, with some not included. The sample carries roughly 290,000 clones, approximately 87% recorded once. The CDR3 is 12 amino acids. The V segment lost 4 bases and the J segment 9 bases; nucleotides outside the gene matches: 5. Germline assignment: CDR1 SQVTM and CDR2 ANQGSEA. The receptor was derived from a woman between 45 and 60 years old who had recovered from COVID-19. The sample comprised peripheral blood. V usage is TRBV29-1 and J usage is TRBJ1-2; 10 positions match TRBD1. The CDR3 sequence is CSVAKTGGSYTF. CDR3 DNA sequence: TGCAGCGTTGCTAAGACAGGGGGCAGCTACACCTTC.